These 28 T cell receptor beta chains were all obtained from the same sample, sequenced in a study of blood T cell repertoires in COVID-19. Using immunoSEQ multiplex PCR, the repertoire was profiled, and TCRdb retains in-frame clones only, with some absent. The sample gives 200,000 to 250,000 clones, roughly 90% of which show up once; 2.6% is in the top ten. The sequencing input was PBMCs or T cells enriched from blood (not recorded which). The source is a woman younger than 45 who had recovered from COVID-19.

The chain joins TRBV3-1 (or the pseudogene TRBV3-2) to TRBJ2-5, with 10 positions matching TRBD1. Trimming took 4 bases from V and 4 from J; bases not matched to a gene: 6. This CDR3 is built from 15 residues. Germline V gene data show CDR1 as LGHDT and CDR2 as YNNKEL (reference sequence). As DNA, the CDR3 is TGTGCCAGCAGCCCGGGACAGGGGTTTCCAGAGACCCAGTACTTC. Translated: CASSPGQGFPETQYF.

The chain combines TRBV29-1 with TRBJ2-3, with 8 positions matching TRBD1. This CDR3 is built from 14 residues. Germline CDR1 reads SQVTM; CDR2 reads ANQGSEA. Trimming at V came to 4 bases and at J to 5 bases, leaving 8 bases not matched to a gene. CDR3 in amino acids: CSVGSGGEGDTQYF. DNA for the CDR3: TGCAGCGTTGGTTCAGGGGGCGAGGGAGATACGCAGTATTTT.

CDR3 sequence (DNA): TGTGCCAGCAAGGGCGGGGGTCTCACCGGGGAGCTGTTTTTT. It translates to CASKGGGLTGELFF. This chain links TRBV2 with TRBJ2-2, with 7 nucleotides matching TRBD2. The V and J ends lost 7 bases and 4 bases, in that order; junction bases with no gene match: 6. CDR1 is SNHLY, CDR2 FYNNEI, per germline. CDR3 length: 14 amino acids.

This chain links TRBV28 with TRBJ2-7, with 10 bases lining up with TRBD1. J lost 1 base, V lost 3 bases, and 9 bases had no gene match. The CDR3 contains 17 residues. CDR1 and CDR2 (germline): MDHEN, SYDVKM. CDR3 protein: CASSFYADRGLSYEQYF. The CDR3, as DNA: TGTGCCAGCAGTTTTTATGCCGACAGGGGGCTATCCTACGAGCAGTACTTC.

The V gene is TRBV19, the J gene TRBJ2-1; possible D gene TRBD2, 7 bases. The CDR3 runs 18 residues. Germline V gene lookup returns CDR1 LNHDA and CDR2 SQIVND (reference sequence). Trimming took 0 bases from V and 0 from J, leaving 15 bases between them. The CDR3 protein is CASSIDVGGRSSYNEQFF. The CDR3 DNA is TGTGCCAGTAGTATAGATGTGGGGGGGCGGAGCTCCTACAATGAGCAGTTCTTC.

The rearrangement links TRBV5-4 to TRBJ2-5; D remains unclear. This CDR3 has 14 residues. V was cut by 1 base and J by 2 bases, with 9 bases left in between. Per the germline V gene, CDR1 is SGHNT and CDR2 is YYREEE (reference sequence). CDR3 region: CASSLQVQQETQYF. The DNA of the CDR3 is TGTGCCAGCAGCTTGCAGGTGCAACAAGAGACCCAGTACTTC.

The V call is TRBV6-6, the J call TRBJ1-5, with a possible D match to TRBD1 (5 bases). Germline lookup yields CDR1 MNHNY and CDR2 SVGAGI (reference sequence). The CDR3 runs 12 residues. Trimming took off 8 bases at V and 3 bases at J, with 8 bases between the two ends. This CDR3 reads CASAGTNQPQHF. As DNA, the CDR3 is TGTGCCAGCGCGGGGACCAATCAGCCCCAGCATTTT.

V is TRBV7-9 and J is TRBJ2-5, with D possibly TRBD1 on 6 matching bases. V lost 3 bases to trimming and J lost 4 bases, with 12 bases between them. CDR1 and CDR2 (germline): SEHNR, FQNEAQ (reference sequence). The CDR3 has 14 amino acids. The CDR3 spells CASSFGPGAETQYF. DNA for the CDR3: TGTGCCAGCAGCTTCGGACCAGGGGCAGAGACCCAGTACTTC.

This rearrangement joins TRBV6-5 to TRBJ1-2, with D unclear. The germline V gene has CDR1 MNHEY and CDR2 SVGAGI. Trimming left V 6 bases short and J 4 bases short, with 6 bases between. This CDR3 has 11 amino acids. CDR3 amino acids: CASRNSYGYTF. The CDR3 bases are TGTGCCAGCAGGAATAGCTATGGCTACACCTTC.

The V call is TRBV7-2, the J call TRBJ1-3; possible D gene TRBD1, 5 bases. The ends were cut back, 2 bases at V and 2 bases at J, with 13 bases in the middle. The germline V gene encodes CDR1 SGHTA and CDR2 FQGNSA. This CDR3 spans 16 amino acids. CDR3 coding DNA: TGTGCCAGCAGCTTATGGGGTAGGGGTACTGGAAACACCATATATTTT. Protein sequence: CASSLWGRGTGNTIYF.

The chain combines TRBV3-1 (or the pseudogene TRBV3-2) with TRBJ1-6; possibly TRBD1 for D (5 bases). V dropped 6 bases and J dropped 3 bases, with 9 bases sitting between them. The CDR3 extends over 14 amino acids. From germline, CDR1 is LGHDT and CDR2 YNNKEL (reference sequence). This CDR3 reads CASSQTVYNSPLHF. The CDR3, as DNA: TGTGCCAGCAGTCAGACAGTCTATAATTCACCCCTCCACTTT.

V gene TRBV6-5 combines with J gene TRBJ2-2; D unclear. Trimming left V 0 bases short and J 4 bases short, with 6 bases between. This CDR3 contains 14 residues. Germline assignment: CDR1 MNHEY and CDR2 SVGAGI. The CDR3 loop is CASSYSALTGELFF. The CDR3, as DNA: TGTGCCAGCAGTTACTCAGCACTCACCGGGGAGCTGTTTTTT.

This clone was detected a few times. The gene calls are TRBV12-3 or TRBV12-4 and TRBJ1-5; 7 nucleotides line up with TRBD1. V trimming: 6 bases; J trimming: 4 bases; junction bases outside the gene matches: 3. The CDR3 is 13 amino acids. CDR3 sequence reads: CASRETGNQPQHF. CDR3 DNA: TGTGCCAGCAGGGAGACAGGGAATCAGCCCCAGCATTTT.

The chain employs TRBV19 and TRBJ1-6, with TRBD1 matching over 7 bases. The CDR3 has 14 residues. Losses at the gene ends were 4 bases for V and 6 bases for J; bases not matched to a gene: 3. Germline V CDR1 and CDR2: LNHDA, SQIVND (reference sequence). The CDR3 nucleotides read TGTGCCAGTAGTAGAGGACAGGTTAATTCACCCCTCCACTTT. This codes for CASSRGQVNSPLHF.

The chain combines TRBV9 with TRBJ1-1, with 8 bases that match TRBD1. The CDR3 spans 16 residues. V was pared by 0 bases and J by 0 bases, with 4 bases of the junction left unmatched. Germline V gives CDR1 SGDLS, CDR2 YYNGEE. CDR3 nucleotide sequence: TGTGCCAGCAGCGTAGTGGACAGGGCAATGAACACTGAAGCTTTCTTT. Translating it yields CASSVVDRAMNTEAFF. Variable domain in full (rest from reference TRBV9 and TRBJ1-1): DSGVTQTPKHLITATGQRVTLRCSPRSGDLSVYWYQQSLDQGLQFLIQYYNGEERAKGNILERFSAQQFPDLHSELNLSSLELGDSALYFCASSVVDRAMNTEAFFGQGTRLTVV.

This clone showed up just once. The chain carries TRBV13 and TRBJ1-2; 7 bases fit TRBD1. CDR3 length: 13 amino acids. J gave up 7 bases and V 5 bases, and 7 bases lay outside the gene matches. Looked up from germline, CDR1 is PRHDT and CDR2 is FYEKMQ (reference sequence). CDR3 coding DNA: TGTGCCAGCAGCACTACAGGGGCCCGTGGCTACACCTTC. As protein: CASSTTGARGYTF.

V and J are TRBV5-4 and TRBJ1-6; D not certain. V lost 0 bases, J lost 6 bases, and 7 bases lay in between. The CDR3 spans 14 residues. CDR1 and CDR2 from the germline V gene are SGHNT and YYREEE (reference sequence). The CDR3, as DNA: TGTGCCAGCAGCTTGGCTGGCATTAATTCACCCCTCCACTTT. Its protein is CASSLAGINSPLHF. Variable domain in full (rest from reference TRBV5-4 and TRBJ1-6): ETGVTQSPTHLIKTRGQQVTLRCSSQSGHNTVSWYQQALGQGPQFIFQYYREEENGRGNFPPRFSGLQFPNYSSELNVNALELDDSALYLCASSLAGINSPLHFGNGTRLTVT.

The chain couples TRBV4-3 to TRBJ1-3; 8 nucleotides match TRBD1. J lost 4 bases, V lost 1 base, and 12 bases had no gene match. The CDR3 extends over 18 amino acids. Germline V gene data show CDR1 as LGHNA and CDR2 as YSLEER. The CDR3 is CASSQGVSTGGPGNTIYF. The CDR3 coding sequence is TGCGCCAGCAGCCAAGGGGTATCTACAGGGGGTCCGGGAAACACCATATATTTT.

The V and J genes are TRBV6-5 and TRBJ1-4; 10 bases agree with TRBD1. Germline CDR1 and CDR2: MNHEY and SVGAGI. V shed 7 bases and J 5 bases; nucleotides not matched to a gene: 4. The CDR3 spans 14 residues. The CDR3: CASNRDRGNEKLFF. The CDR3 DNA reads as TGTGCCAGCAACCGGGACAGGGGAAATGAAAAACTGTTTTTT.

This chain joins TRBV7-2 and TRBJ2-3; a weak D match, TRBD2 (5 bases). Germline CDR1 SGHTA, CDR2 FQGNSA. V lost 4 bases and J 4 bases, leaving 12 bases between the germline ends. CDR3 size: 14 residues. CDR3 sequence reads: CASSSSGSADTQYF. DNA of the CDR3: TGTGCCAGCAGCTCCTCGGGTAGCGCAGATACGCAGTATTTT. Based on the CDR3 plus reference TRBV7-2 and TRBJ2-3, the full variable domain is GAGVSQSPSNKVTEKGKDVELRCDPISGHTALYWYRQSLGQGLEFLIYFQGNSAPDKSGLPSDRFSAERTGGSVSTLTIQRTQQEDSAVYLCASSSSGSADTQYFGPGTRLTVL.

The chain joins TRBV3-1 (or the pseudogene TRBV3-2) to TRBJ1-4; 8 bases are shared with TRBD1. V was pared by 4 bases and J by 6 bases, with 4 bases of the junction left unmatched. Looked up from germline, CDR1 is LGHDT and CDR2 is YNNKEL (reference sequence). This CDR3 spans 14 amino acids. CDR3 coding DNA: TGTGCCAGCAGCCGGCCGGGACAGGATGAAAAACTGTTTTTT. It specifies CASSRPGQDEKLFF.

The V and J genes are TRBV5-1 and TRBJ2-3; TRBD2 agrees at 10 bases. Germline V gene data show CDR1 as SGHRS and CDR2 as YFSETQ. This CDR3 comprises 14 residues. V lost 6 bases and J lost 5; bases outside the gene matches: 6. Here the CDR3 DNA reads TGCGCCAGCAAAAGCGGGGGGGCCAAAGATACGCAGTATTTT. Translating it yields CASKSGGAKDTQYF. Looking up the rest from reference TRBV5-1 and TRBJ2-3 gives the full variable domain: KAGVTQTPRYLIKTRGQQVTLSCSPISGHRSVSWYQQTPGQGLQFLFEYFSETQRNKGNFPGRFSGRQFSNSRSEMNVSTLELGDSALYLCASKSGGAKDTQYFGPGTRLTVL.

The CDR3 here is CASSLAIGNTIYF. CDR3 coding DNA: TGTGCCAGCAGCTTGGCCATTGGAAACACCATATATTTT. The V and J genes are TRBV5-5 and TRBJ1-3; unclear D gene. The V end was cut by 0 bases, the J end by 3 bases, with 4 bases between. CDR1 SGHKS and CDR2 YYEKEE come from the germline V gene (reference sequence). The CDR3 runs 13 residues.

The chain carries TRBV19 and TRBJ2-1, with D maybe TRBD2 (5 bases). Trimming took off 3 bases at V and 4 bases at J, with 7 bases between the two ends. Germline V gene lookup returns CDR1 LNHDA and CDR2 SQIVND (reference sequence). The length of the CDR3 is 13 residues. CDR3 DNA sequence: TGTGCCAGTAGTATGAGGGTTTACAATGAGCAGTTCTTC. Amino acids: CASSMRVYNEQFF.

The chain joins TRBV29-1 to TRBJ1-2; the D is unclear. The CDR3 consists of 13 residues. Germline CDR1 is SQVTM and CDR2 is ANQGSEA. Between the trimmed V and J ends, which lost 0 bases and 4 bases, there was a span of 9 bases. CDR3 bases: TGCAGCGTTGAAGAGTTCTCGGGCTATGGCTACACCTTC. Translated: CSVEEFSGYGYTF.

The chain is built from TRBV5-1 and TRBJ1-2; perhaps TRBD1 as D (5 bases). The CDR3 loop spans 13 amino acids. V lost 4 bases, J lost 2 bases, and 9 bases lay in between. Per the germline V gene, CDR1 is SGHRS and CDR2 is YFSETQ. The CDR3 spells CASSREGNYGYTF. The CDR3 bases are TGCGCCAGCAGCAGGGAGGGGAACTATGGCTACACCTTC.

The V and J genes are TRBV27 and TRBJ1-1, with D possibly TRBD1 on 5 matching bases. Trimming took 3 bases from V and 11 from J, leaving 13 bases between them. The CDR3 is made up of 12 amino acids. Germline V lookup: CDR1 MNHEY, CDR2 SMNVEV (reference sequence). The DNA of the CDR3 is TGTGCCAGCAGTTTCCCTCAGGGTGAGGCTTTCTTT. This translates into CASSFPQGEAFF.

This clone was observed once. This chain uses TRBV3-1 (or the pseudogene TRBV3-2) with TRBJ2-7; TRBD2 might be the D (6 bases). The CDR3 totals 16 residues. V was cut by 7 bases and J by 4 bases, with 23 bases left in between. Germline CDR1 and CDR2: LGHDT and YNNKEL (reference sequence). Written as DNA, the CDR3 is TGTGCCAGCACCTCCTCTTGCGGGACCAGGACATACGAGCAGTACTTC. Translating gives CASTSSCGTRTYEQYF.